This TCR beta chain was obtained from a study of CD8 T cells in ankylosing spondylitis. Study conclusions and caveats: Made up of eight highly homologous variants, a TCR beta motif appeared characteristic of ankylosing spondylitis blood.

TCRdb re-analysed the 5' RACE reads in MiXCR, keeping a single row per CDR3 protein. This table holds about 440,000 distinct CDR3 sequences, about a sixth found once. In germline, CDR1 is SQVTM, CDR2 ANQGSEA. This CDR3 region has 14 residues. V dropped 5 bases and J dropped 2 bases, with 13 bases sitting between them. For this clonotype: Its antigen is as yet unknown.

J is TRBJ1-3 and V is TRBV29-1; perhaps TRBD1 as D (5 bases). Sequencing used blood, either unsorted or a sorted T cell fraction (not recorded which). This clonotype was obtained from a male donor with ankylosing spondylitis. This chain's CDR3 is CSVRTTRAGNTIYF. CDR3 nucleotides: TGCAGCGTTAGGACTACCAGGGCTGGAAACACCATATATTTT.